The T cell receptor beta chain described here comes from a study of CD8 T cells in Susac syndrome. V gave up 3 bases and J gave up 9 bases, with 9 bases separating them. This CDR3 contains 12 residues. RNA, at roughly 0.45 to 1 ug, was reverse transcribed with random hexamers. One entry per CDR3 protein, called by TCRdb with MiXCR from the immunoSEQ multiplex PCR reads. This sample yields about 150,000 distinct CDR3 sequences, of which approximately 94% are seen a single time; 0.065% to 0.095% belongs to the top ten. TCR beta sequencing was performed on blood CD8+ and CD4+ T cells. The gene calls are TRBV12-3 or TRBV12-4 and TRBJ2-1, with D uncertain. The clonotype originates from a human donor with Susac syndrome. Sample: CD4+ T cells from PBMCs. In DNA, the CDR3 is TGTGCCAGCAGTTTTTTGGTGGGTGAGCAGTTCTTC. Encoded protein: CASSFLVGEQFF.